The present TCR beta chain was sequenced within a study of Ad26.COV2.S vaccination and SARS-CoV-2 variants. Study summary: Once, or twice with 56 days between doses, Ad26.COV2.S was given intramuscularly.

The germline gives CDR1 SNHLY, CDR2 FYNNEI. This CDR3 has 15 amino acids. Trimming stripped 1 base from V and 5 bases from J, with 14 bases between. Documented treatment: 15 to 20 received Ad26.COV2.S at low or high dose, single or two shots; a few received placebo; per-sample allocation not given. At day 63 after the first vaccine or placebo injection, samples were drawn. Ad26 vector vaccine expressed Wuhan-strain SARS-CoV-2 spike. Sequencing used immunoSEQ multiplex PCR; TCRdb keeps in-frame clones, though not all of them. The sample has roughly 700,000 clones; roughly nine tenths are singletons. The chain is built from TRBV2 and TRBJ1-2; D gene unclear. Sample: peripheral blood, taken in a trial of Ad26.COV2.S vaccine versus placebo. The clonotype was recovered from a person aged 18-60 years who received the Ad26.COV2.S COVID-19 vaccine or a placebo. CDR3: CASSEGRHGFYGYTF. The CDR3 DNA follows: TGTGCCAGCAGTGAAGGGAGGCACGGGTTTTATGGCTACACCTTC.